This T cell receptor beta chain derives from a study of OX40 agonist ivuxolimab in advanced cancers. Study-wide background: Every 2 weeks, patients got intravenous ivuxolimab at one of six dose levels (0.01-10 mg/kg). At 82.7% male, the cohort had a mean age of about 60 years, ranging from roughly 20 to 80. Dose-escalation patients had hepatocellular carcinoma, melanoma, renal cell or head and neck cancer.

Here immunoSEQ multiplex PCR was the method, and the copy in TCRdb shows in-frame clones only, minus some. The sample yields approximately 27,000 clones, roughly 87% seen once. The V segment lost 1 base and the J segment 0 bases; nucleotides outside the gene matches: 4. In germline, CDR1 is PRHDT, CDR2 FYEKMQ (reference sequence). CDR3 length: 16 amino acids. Study-level results: The study did not work out the antigen specificity of the expanded peripheral T cells.

For this clone: Its antigen is as yet unknown.

The V and J genes are TRBV13 and TRBJ2-3; 7 bases line up with TRBD2. The sequenced sample was CD4+ or CD8+ T cells sorted from blood, obtained in a trial of the OX40 agonist ivuxolimab. This TCR was sampled from an adult with an advanced solid tumor such as melanoma, head and neck, liver or kidney cancer. The CDR3 here is CASSLEGRASTDTQYF. CDR3 bases: TGTGCCAGCAGCTTAGAAGGGAGGGCCAGCACAGATACGCAGTATTTT.